A selection of T cell receptor beta chains follows, all from one sample in a study of T and B cells in COVID-19 patients. TCRdb analysed the multiplex PCR reads with MiXCR anew, one entry per CDR3 protein. The data contain 15,000 to 20,000 distinct CDR3 sequences, just over 35% of them seen just once; the ten biggest clones take up approximately 16%. The sequenced sample was blood. All receptors come from a human donor with active COVID-19. The CDR3 runs from the conserved cysteine through the conserved F or W. A D gene is named only where the DNA matches it firmly. The size entry is marked missing in some rows and otherwise reads once, few, many or a size class.

len	v_gene	d_gene	abundance	j_gene	CDR3aa	CDR3nt
11	TRBV29-1	.	medium-sized	TRBJ1-4	CSVLTGEKLFF	TGCAGCGTATTGACGGGAGAAAAACTGTTTTTT
10	TRBV29-1	.	medium-sized	TRBJ2-7	CSVEEGEQYF	TGCAGCGTTGAAGAGGGGGAGCAGTACTTC
17	TRBV5-5	.	.	TRBJ2-1	CASSHLKGGSSYNEQFF	TGTGCCAGCAGCCACCTCAAGGGGGGGAGCTCCTACAATGAGCAGTTCTTC
14	TRBV11-2	.	.	TRBJ2-1	CASSLGPGQYEQFF	TGTGCCAGCAGCTTAGGGCCGGGGCAATATGAGCAGTTCTTC
14	TRBV5-6	.	.	TRBJ1-2	CASSLAQLVYGYTF	TGTGCCAGCAGCTTGGCACAGTTGGTCTATGGCTACACCTTC
12	TRBV5-4	.	.	TRBJ2-3	CASTFGTDTQYF	TGTGCCAGTACTTTTGGCACAGATACGCAGTATTTT
15	TRBV5-4	TRBD1	few	TRBJ1-2	CASSLQGAYNYGYTF	TGTGCCAGCAGCCTACAGGGGGCTTATAACTATGGCTACACCTTC
15	TRBV7-2	.	.	TRBJ2-2	CASSFEGSVTGELFF	TGTGCCAGCAGCTTTGAGGGGTCGGTCACCGGGGAGCTGTTTTTT
17	TRBV7-9	.	.	TRBJ2-2	CASSRTPPMGNTGELFF	TGTGCCAGCAGCCGAACACCCCCAATGGGAAACACCGGGGAGCTGTTTTTT
16	TRBV5-4	.	few	TRBJ2-2	CASSLNGVTNTGELFF	TGTGCCAGCAGCTTGAATGGAGTTACGAACACCGGGGAGCTGTTTTTT
16	TRBV6-5	TRBD2	.	TRBJ2-1	CASSSQTSGGAREQFF	TGTGCCAGCAGTTCCCAGACTAGCGGGGGGGCTAGAGAGCAGTTCTTC
19	TRBV13	TRBD1	.	TRBJ2-1	CASSLEGFEQGVSYNEQFF	TGTGCCAGCAGCTTAGAGGGATTCGAACAGGGGGTTTCCTACAATGAGCAGTTCTTC
11	TRBV29-1	.	medium-sized	TRBJ2-3	CSVAQKDTQYF	TGCAGCGTTGCGCAAAAAGATACGCAGTATTTT
16	TRBV18	.	few	TRBJ1-5	CASSPPDTYSNQPQHF	TGTGCCAGCTCACCACCTGACACGTATAGCAATCAGCCCCAGCATTTT
18	TRBV27	TRBD1	.	TRBJ1-6	CASSRDRGRGSYNSPLYF	TGTGCCAGCAGCCGTGACAGGGGGCGAGGATCCTATAATTCACCCCTCTACTTT
15	TRBV18	TRBD1	few	TRBJ2-1	CASSPPTGGHNEQFF	TGTGCCAGCTCACCACCTACAGGGGGCCACAATGAGCAGTTCTTC
15	TRBV12-3/TRBV12-4	.	.	TRBJ2-5	CASSQWTSGSETQYF	TGTGCCAGCAGTCAGTGGACCAGCGGTAGTGAGACCCAGTACTTC
16	TRBV19	TRBD2	few	TRBJ2-3	CASRGGSLLDTDTQYF	TGTGCCAGCCGGGGGGGGTCACTCCTCGACACAGATACGCAGTATTTT
13	TRBV19	.	.	TRBJ1-1	CASTPTGNTEAFF	TGTGCCAGTACCCCGACGGGAAACACTGAAGCTTTCTTT